Presented here are 10 T cell receptor beta chains from one specimen sequenced in a study of graft-versus-host responses after intestinal transplantation. Which antigens these TCRs recognize remains unknown. The assay was immunoSEQ multiplex PCR, and TCRdb's table has in-frame clones only and misses some. The sample yields tens of thousands of clones, 89% seen once. This specimen consisted of unstimulated CD4+ T cells sorted from spleen or lymph node cells, obtained before transplant. All receptors derive from a human donor who was the organ donor for an intestinal transplant.

The CDR3 is CASSLALGWRRAGELFF. Here the CDR3 DNA reads TGTGCCAGCAGCTTGGCCTTGGGGTGGAGGCGGGCCGGGGAGCTGTTTTTT. J is TRBJ2-2 and V is TRBV5-4, with a tentative D call TRBD2 (5 bases). CDR1 is SGHNT, CDR2 YYREEE, per germline (reference sequence). Trimming removed 0 bases from V and 6 bases from J, with 18 bases in between. This CDR3 is 17 amino acids long.

The chain links TRBV30 to TRBJ2-3; possible D gene TRBD1, 5 bases. V shed 0 bases and J shed 2 bases, with 12 bases lying between them. Germline CDR1 and CDR2: GTSNPN and SVGIG (reference sequence). This CDR3 has 15 residues. The CDR3 DNA is TGTGCCTGGAGTGTAGAGGACACCCTCACAGATACGCAGTATTTT. It is translated as CAWSVEDTLTDTQYF.

This chain connects TRBV11-1 to TRBJ2-7; 8 bases are a match to TRBD2. Looked up from germline, CDR1 is SGHAT and CDR2 is FQDESV (reference sequence). The trim removed 1 base at V and 0 bases at J, leaving 8 bases unmatched. The CDR3 runs 17 residues. CDR3 nucleotides: TGTGCCAGCAGCTTAGGTTCGGGAGGGCTCACCTCCTACGAGCAGTACTTC. Translating gives CASSLGSGGLTSYEQYF. The full variable domain, with the rest looked up from reference TRBV11-1 and TRBJ2-7, is EAEVAQSPRYKITEKSQAVAFWCDPISGHATLYWYRQILGQGPELLVQFQDESVVDDSQLPKDRFSAERLKGVDSTLKIQPAELGDSAMYLCASSLGSGGLTSYEQYFGPGTRLTVT.

This chain joins TRBV28 and TRBJ1-5, with 9 bases fitting TRBD1. Losses at the gene ends were 5 bases for V and 7 bases for J; bases not matched to a gene: 3. This CDR3 is 13 amino acids long. The germline gives CDR1 MDHEN, CDR2 SYDVKM. CDR3 residues: CASSRDRAQPQHF. The CDR3 nucleotides read TGTGCCAGCAGTCGGGACAGGGCACAGCCCCAGCATTTT.

The V gene is TRBV5-1, the J gene TRBJ2-3; tentatively, D is TRBD1 (6 bases). This CDR3 contains 14 residues. Trimming cost V 3 bases and J 5 bases, with 13 bases left between them. Germline V CDR1 and CDR2: SGHRS, YFSETQ. The CDR3 is CASSSAYREDTQYF. DNA for the CDR3: TGCGCCAGCAGCTCCGCTTACAGGGAAGATACGCAGTATTTT.

The chain uses TRBV6-5 and TRBJ2-7, with 8 bases matching TRBD2. In germline, CDR1 is MNHEY, CDR2 SVGAGI. The ends lost 0 bases at V and 0 bases at J; junction bases unmatched: 1. The CDR3 has 15 amino acids. This CDR3 is CASSYSSGSSYEQYF. CDR3 nucleotides: TGTGCCAGCAGTTACTCCAGCGGGAGCTCCTACGAGCAGTACTTC.

This clone was observed once. J is TRBJ2-3 and V is TRBV28; 11 nucleotides align to TRBD2. The ends lost 2 bases at V and 0 bases at J; junction bases unmatched: 1. The CDR3 consists of 16 residues. The germline V gene has CDR1 MDHEN and CDR2 SYDVKM. The CDR3 nucleotides are TGTGCCAGCAGTTTAAGGACTAGCGGGAGCACAGATACGCAGTATTTT. Residues: CASSLRTSGSTDTQYF.

The V call is TRBV2, the J call TRBJ2-2; 8 nucleotides agree with TRBD1. The CDR3 spans 17 residues. Trimming took 3 bases from V and 4 from J; bases not matched to a gene: 10. Germline V gene data show CDR1 as SNHLY and CDR2 as FYNNEI. The CDR3 nucleotides are TGTGCCAGCAGTGAGGGGTTTGGACAGGGTCCCACCGGGGAGCTGTTTTTT. It yields the protein CASSEGFGQGPTGELFF.

V usage is TRBV6-6 and J usage is TRBJ2-7; D remains unclear. The CDR3 covers 15 residues. V lost 2 bases and J 7 bases, leaving 18 bases between the germline ends. CDR1 and CDR2 from the germline V gene are MNHNY and SVGAGI (reference sequence). This CDR3 is CASSYDGRNYEEQYF. The CDR3 DNA sequence: TGTGCCAGCAGTTACGACGGCAGAAACTACGAGGAGCAGTACTTC.

The chain employs TRBV6-1 and TRBJ1-4; no clear D. This CDR3 comprises 15 residues. Trimming stripped 2 bases from V and 7 bases from J, with 14 bases between. CDR1 is MNHNS and CDR2 is SASEGT in the germline V gene. The CDR3 region is CASSEITVRSEKLFF. In DNA, the CDR3 is TGTGCCAGCAGTGAAATAACAGTTAGAAGTGAAAAACTGTTTTTT.